The clone carrying this TCR beta chain was found once. There are 16 residues in the CDR3. V lost 6 bases and J lost 5; bases outside the gene matches: 15. Germline assignment: CDR1 SGDLS and CDR2 YYNGEE. The sample comes from a study of blood T cell repertoires in COVID-19. Original handling: Amplifying reference gene primers gave estimates of nucleated cell counts. The table came from immunoSEQ multiplex PCR; TCRdb's copy has only in-frame clones and leaves some out. V and J calls and clone size follow that table, whereas D and trimming were derived from the DNA. The sample yields 270,000 or so clones, approximately 89% seen once.

The V gene is TRBV9, the J gene TRBJ2-5; TRBD2 agrees at 8 bases. Sequenced material: PBMCs or T cells enriched from blood (not recorded which). The receptor was isolated from a woman between 35 and 50 years old with acute COVID-19. The CDR3 loop is CASTRGGAGASETQYF. The CDR3 coding sequence is TGTGCCAGCACTCGGGGGGGAGCGGGAGCTTCTGAGACCCAGTACTTC.